The 23 T cell receptor beta chains reported below all come from one sample, sequenced in a study of T-cell memory formation after mild COVID-19. TCRdb independently ran MiXCR on the 5' RACE reads; one entry per CDR3 protein. The sample has around 300,000 distinct CDR3 sequences; around 13% are singletons. Sequencing input: PBMCs or a T cell subset sorted from them (not recorded which). The receptors originated from a man between 18 and 29 years old who had mild COVID-19 (a few samples of this study predate the infection). Cell type and time point are not known.

The chain links TRBV9 to TRBJ2-7; D remains ambiguous. The germline V gene has CDR1 SGDLS and CDR2 YYNGEE. Trimming removed 0 bases at V and 3 bases at J, with 4 bases between. The CDR3 contains 12 residues. CDR3 sequence reads: CASSVDGYEQYF. DNA of the CDR3: TGTGCCAGCAGCGTAGATGGCTACGAGCAGTACTTC.

This clonotype was seen a handful of times. The gene calls are TRBV28 and TRBJ1-5; TRBD1 aligns across 7 bases. Germline trimming cut 7 bases from V and 7 bases from J; bases unmatched to any gene: 16. CDR3 length: 16 residues. Germline assignment: CDR1 MDHEN and CDR2 SYDVKM. The DNA of the CDR3 is TGTGCCAGCATTAAAACAGGGGACGAGGTCCGGCAGCCCCAGCATTTT. Translating gives CASIKTGDEVRQPQHF.

In its sample, this clonotype was seen a few times. The chain recombines TRBV5-1 with TRBJ2-3; weak D call: TRBD1 (6 bases). Trimming cost V 4 bases and J 6 bases, with 15 bases left between them. CDR3 length equals 14 residues. Looked up from germline, CDR1 is SGHRS and CDR2 is YFSETQ. The CDR3 spells CASSPGQQRDTQYF. CDR3 sequence (DNA): TGCGCCAGCAGCCCTGGACAGCAGAGGGATACGCAGTATTTT.

The genes are TRBV7-2 and TRBJ1-6; 10 bases map to TRBD1. Trimming removed 4 bases from V and 0 bases from J; junction bases left unmatched: 9. The germline gives CDR1 SGHTA, CDR2 FQGNSA. The CDR3 consists of 19 residues. The chain's CDR3 is CASSSPRDRGSSYNSPLHF. CDR3 coding DNA: TGTGCCAGCAGCTCCCCCCGGGACAGGGGTAGCTCCTATAATTCACCCCTCCACTTT.

This clonotype was detected ten times or more. The chain carries TRBV6-5 and TRBJ1-1; no definite D call. The CDR3 is 13 residues long. CDR1 is MNHEY, CDR2 SVGAGI, per germline. The V gene lost 6 bases and the J gene lost 8 bases, with 16 bases spanning the gap. This CDR3 reads CASRETPLEEAFF. CDR3 nucleotides: TGTGCCAGCAGAGAGACCCCGTTGGAGGAAGCTTTCTTT.

Only a few counts were recorded for this clonotype. This chain joins TRBV4-2 and TRBJ2-1; TRBD2 matches at 9 bases. Germline CDR1 and CDR2: LGHNA and YNFKEQ. The CDR3 is 15 residues long. Trimming at V came to 3 bases and at J to 4 bases, leaving 4 bases not matched to a gene. The CDR3 DNA is TGTGCCAGCAGCCAGGGACTAGCCGCGTACAATGAGCAGTTCTTC. Translation: CASSQGLAAYNEQFF.

This clonotype was seen only a few times. The CDR3 coding sequence is TGTGCCACCAGCAGATCATCCCCGGGGGCCGGGGAGCTGTTTTTT. Amino acids: CATSRSSPGAGELFF. V is TRBV15 and J is TRBJ2-2; perhaps TRBD2 as D (6 bases). CDR1 and CDR2 from the germline V gene are LNHNV and YYDKDF (reference sequence). V was pared by 2 bases and J by 6 bases, with 13 bases between. The CDR3 runs 15 residues.

The table lists this clonotype with a few counts. Here the CDR3 DNA reads TGTGCCAGCAGCTTCGTTCCCCCAGAGACCCAGTACTTC. Its translation is CASSFVPPETQYF. The V call is TRBV11-2, the J call TRBJ2-5; D call uncertain. CDR1 SGHAT and CDR2 FQNNGV come from the germline V gene. V shed 3 bases and J shed 4 bases, with 9 bases lying between them. CDR3 length: 13 residues.

This clonotype was detected ten times or more. This sequence joins TRBV7-3 and TRBJ2-2, with D tentatively TRBD2 (6 bases). Trimming took off 1 base at V and 5 bases at J, with 8 bases between the two ends. This CDR3 is built from 14 residues. The germline CDR1 and CDR2 sequences are SGHTA and FQGTGA. The CDR3 is CASSLRRGTGELFF. CDR3 in DNA: TGTGCCAGCAGCTTAAGGAGGGGAACCGGGGAGCTGTTTTTT.

The V call is TRBV20-1, the J call TRBJ2-7; 10 nucleotides agree with TRBD2. This CDR3 contains 13 residues. CDR1 is DFQATT, CDR2 SNEGSKA, per germline (reference sequence). Germline trimming cut 2 bases from V and 7 bases from J; bases unmatched to any gene: 5. Here the CDR3 DNA reads TGCAGTGCTAGACTAGCGGGGGCCCCGGAGCAGTACTTC. Translated: CSARLAGAPEQYF.

The rearrangement joins TRBV19 to TRBJ1-1, with D uncertain. Germline V gene lookup returns CDR1 LNHDA and CDR2 SQIVND (reference sequence). The length of the CDR3 is 13 residues. Trimming cost V 3 bases and J 1 base, with 6 bases left between them. The CDR3 reads CASSIERNTEAFF. CDR3 nucleotides: TGTGCCAGTAGTATCGAAAGGAACACTGAAGCTTTCTTT.

This clonotype occurred a few times. The chain couples TRBV7-2 to TRBJ2-1; weak D call: TRBD2 (6 bases). There are 12 residues in the CDR3. V gave up 2 bases and J gave up 10 bases, with 9 bases separating them. Germline assignment: CDR1 SGHTA and CDR2 FQGNSA. DNA of the CDR3: TGTGCCAGCAGCTTACTCGCGGGGGAGCAGTTCTTC. The encoded protein is CASSLLAGEQFF.

In its sample, this clonotype was seen a few times. The gene calls are TRBV5-1 and TRBJ2-2, with D perhaps TRBD1 (5 bases). This CDR3 region has 15 residues. Germline CDR1 is SGHRS and CDR2 is YFSETQ. Trimming cost V 5 bases and J 4 bases, with 15 bases left between them. The DNA for the CDR3 is TGCGCCAGCAGTCAAGCAGGGATAGGCACCGGGGAGCTGTTTTTT. This encodes CASSQAGIGTGELFF.

This clonotype was seen more than once but under ten times. The chain is built from TRBV7-9 and TRBJ1-1, with TRBD1 as a possible D gene (6 bases). Between the trimmed V and J ends, which lost 6 bases and 6 bases, there was a span of 11 bases. CDR1 is SEHNR and CDR2 is FQNEAQ in the germline V gene (reference sequence). The CDR3 spans 12 residues. The CDR3 sequence: CASSYGQSEAFF. CDR3 nucleotide sequence: TGTGCCAGCAGTTACGGACAGTCTGAAGCTTTCTTT.

In its sample, this clonotype was seen a few times. The chain carries TRBV5-1 and TRBJ2-7; a weak D match, TRBD2 (5 bases). This CDR3 comprises 16 residues. V gave up 0 bases and J gave up 3 bases, with 16 bases separating them. Germline assignment: CDR1 SGHRS and CDR2 YFSETQ. CDR3 in DNA: TGCGCCAGCAGCTTGGATTTGGCCAGGAGGAACTACGAGCAGTACTTC. Amino acid sequence: CASSLDLARRNYEQYF.

The chain joins TRBV2 to TRBJ2-3; TRBD1 is a possible D gene (7 bases). Germline V gene sequence: CDR1 SNHLY, CDR2 FYNNEI. V was trimmed by 7 bases and J by 4 bases, leaving 18 bases between them. There are 15 residues in the CDR3. The CDR3 sequence is CASTRGDSPADTQYF. The CDR3 nucleotides read TGTGCCAGCACCAGGGGGGACTCCCCCGCAGATACGCAGTATTTT.

This clonotype showed up many times. The chain combines TRBV12-3 or TRBV12-4 with TRBJ2-7; the match to TRBD1 covers 7 bases. V shed 5 bases and J 3 bases; nucleotides not matched to a gene: 7. The CDR3 runs 14 residues. The CDR3 here is CASSPQGQGYEQYF. CDR3 bases: TGTGCCAGCAGTCCACAGGGGCAGGGCTACGAGCAGTACTTC.

There are many counts of this clonotype. The V and J genes are TRBV5-1 and TRBJ2-1; 7 nucleotides agree with TRBD1. The ends lost 3 bases at V and 6 bases at J; junction bases unmatched: 3. CDR1 is SGHRS and CDR2 is YFSETQ in the germline V gene. The CDR3 consists of 13 residues. The CDR3 loop reads CASSSGDSNEQFF. As DNA, the CDR3 is TGCGCCAGCAGCTCCGGGGACAGCAATGAGCAGTTCTTC.

The genes are TRBV6-6 and TRBJ2-1; TRBD1 matches at 9 bases. The CDR3 totals 14 residues. Trimming took 6 bases from V and 7 from J; bases not matched to a gene: 7. The germline gives CDR1 MNHNY, CDR2 SVGAGI (reference sequence). CDR3 region: CASSPRGTGNEQFF. CDR3 sequence (DNA): TGTGCCAGCAGCCCCCGGGGGACAGGGAATGAGCAGTTCTTC.

This clonotype was seen a few times. The chain joins TRBV7-2 to TRBJ2-3; TRBD1 is a possible D gene (6 bases). This CDR3 is 15 amino acids long. V lost 3 bases, J lost 0 bases, and 10 bases lay in between. From germline, CDR1 is SGHTA and CDR2 FQGNSA. CDR3 protein: CASSLWTESTDTQYF. The CDR3, as DNA: TGTGCCAGCAGCTTGTGGACAGAGAGCACAGATACGCAGTATTTT.

This clonotype was recorded a few times. This chain uses TRBV4-3 with TRBJ1-2; D remains unclear. This CDR3 comprises 15 residues. Germline assignment: CDR1 LGHNA and CDR2 YSLEER. V dropped 0 bases and J dropped 1 base, with 9 bases sitting between them. CDR3 loop: CASSQETPGNYGYTF. Written as DNA, the CDR3 is TGCGCCAGCAGCCAAGAAACCCCCGGTAACTATGGCTACACCTTC.

This clonotype was detected only a few times. The chain combines TRBV12-5 with TRBJ2-7; a weak D match, TRBD1 (5 bases). Trimming took off 0 bases at V and 7 bases at J, with 22 bases between the two ends. The germline V gene encodes CDR1 LGHNT and CDR2 FRNRAP. This CDR3 comprises 17 residues. The CDR3 bases are TGTGCTAGTGGTTTGGTAAAGCCAGGGTTCGAGCCCCGGGAGCAGTACTTC. It specifies CASGLVKPGFEPREQYF.

The sample holds a few counts of this clonotype. The chain is built from TRBV6-5 and TRBJ2-2; D unresolved. Germline V gives CDR1 MNHEY, CDR2 SVGAGI. CDR3 length equals 14 residues. Trimming took off 2 bases at V and 6 bases at J, with 10 bases between the two ends. The CDR3 protein is CASSYTPMAGELFF. Here the CDR3 DNA reads TGTGCCAGCAGTTACACCCCAATGGCCGGGGAGCTGTTTTTT.